Listed below are T cell receptor beta chains from one sample, sequenced in a study of T-cell reconstitution after alpha-beta-depleted transplantation in children. In TCRdb, the PCR reads were re-called with MiXCR into one record per CDR3 protein. The sample lists about 900,000 distinct CDR3 sequences, roughly 29% seen once, with roughly 31% in the top ten. Sequences were derived from PBMCs, mostly from graft donor cells, sampled 360 days after TCRalphabeta/CD19-depleted stem cell transplant. All receptors come from a boy younger than two who had a stem cell transplant for SCID, so the T cells may come from the graft donor. CDR3s include the opening cysteine and the closing phenylalanine or tryptophan. The D gene is left open where the match is weak. The listing skips clone size in some rows; elsewhere it reads once, few, many or a size class.

V gene: TRBV12-3/TRBV12-4
D gene: .
clone size: .
J gene: TRBJ1-5
CDR3 DNA: TGTGCCAGCAGCAGAGGACGGGCCAATCAGCCCCAGCATTTT
CDR3 protein: CASSRGRANQPQHF

V gene: TRBV1
D gene: .
clone size: .
J gene: TRBJ2-3
CDR3 DNA: TGCACCAGCAGCCATGGACTAGCGGGCCAGTGGGATACGCAGTATTTT
CDR3 protein: CTSSHGLAGQWDTQYF

V gene: TRBV10-3
D gene: .
clone size: .
J gene: TRBJ1-4
CDR3 DNA: TGTGCCATCAGCGGACACCGTCGCGAAAAACTGTTTTTT
CDR3 protein: CAISGHRREKLFF

V gene: TRBV2
D gene: .
clone size: .
J gene: TRBJ1-1
CDR3 DNA: TGTGCCAGCAGTGAAACAGGGCCGAACACTGAAGCTTTCTTT
CDR3 protein: CASSETGPNTEAFF

V gene: TRBV25-1
D gene: .
clone size: few
J gene: TRBJ2-1
CDR3 DNA: TGTGCCAGCAGTGAATCAGGAGACCACAATGAGCAGTTCTTC
CDR3 protein: CASSESGDHNEQFF

V gene: TRBV7-2
D gene: TRBD2
clone size: .
J gene: TRBJ2-5
CDR3 DNA: TGTGCCAGCAGCCCCCGGGAGGGCGTGGAGACCCAGTACTTC
CDR3 protein: CASSPREGVETQYF

V gene: TRBV10-3
D gene: TRBD2
clone size: .
J gene: TRBJ2-1
CDR3 DNA: TGTGCCATCAGTGATGCGGGACTAGCCTCCAATGAGCAGTTCTTC
CDR3 protein: CAISDAGLASNEQFF

V gene: TRBV27
D gene: TRBD1
clone size: .
J gene: TRBJ2-5
CDR3 DNA: TGTGCCAGCTCTTGGTATGGGACAGGGCGAGAGACCCAGTACTTC
CDR3 protein: CASSWYGTGRETQYF

V gene: TRBV20-1
D gene: .
clone size: few
J gene: TRBJ1-3
CDR3 DNA: TGCAGTGCTTCCCCCAGGGGATCTGGAAACACCATATATTTT
CDR3 protein: CSASPRGSGNTIYF

V gene: TRBV5-8
D gene: .
clone size: .
J gene: TRBJ2-2
CDR3 DNA: TGTGCCAGCAGCTTGGCCGGGACCGGAGCCGGGGAGCTGTTTTTT
CDR3 protein: CASSLAGTGAGELFF

V gene: TRBV20-1
D gene: .
clone size: few
J gene: TRBJ2-1
CDR3 DNA: TGCAGTGCTAGAGATGGCCTGGCCTACAATGAGCAGTTCTTC
CDR3 protein: CSARDGLAYNEQFF

V gene: TRBV7-3
D gene: TRBD2
clone size: few
J gene: TRBJ2-3
CDR3 DNA: TGTGCCAGCAGCTTAATGAGCGGGGCCACAGATACGCAGTATTTT
CDR3 protein: CASSLMSGATDTQYF

V gene: TRBV27
D gene: TRBD1
clone size: .
J gene: TRBJ2-5
CDR3 DNA: TGTGCCAGCAGTTTATCGGGGGCCAGGGGGCGCAGGGAGACCCAGTACTTC
CDR3 protein: CASSLSGARGRRETQYF

V gene: TRBV29-1
D gene: TRBD2
clone size: .
J gene: TRBJ2-1
CDR3 DNA: TGCAGCGTTGAAGACCAGCGGGGACCCTACAATGAGCAGTTCTTC
CDR3 protein: CSVEDQRGPYNEQFF

V gene: TRBV20-1
D gene: .
clone size: many
J gene: TRBJ2-7
CDR3 DNA: TGCAGCGCTACAGGGATCCTCCTTTCGGGCGAGCAGTACTTC
CDR3 protein: CSATGILLSGEQYF

V gene: TRBV27
D gene: TRBD1
clone size: .
J gene: TRBJ2-7
CDR3 DNA: TGTGCCAGCAGTTCACAGGGGGCTGGCTACGAGCAGTACTTC
CDR3 protein: CASSSQGAGYEQYF

V gene: TRBV7-2
D gene: .
clone size: .
J gene: TRBJ2-3
CDR3 DNA: TGTGCCAGCAGCACCGGGTGGGGGGCTAGCACAGATACGCAGTATTTT
CDR3 protein: CASSTGWGASTDTQYF

V gene: TRBV11-2
D gene: TRBD2
clone size: few
J gene: TRBJ2-5
CDR3 DNA: TGTGCCAGCAGCTTACCTCCTGCTGGACTAGGTGCGGAGACCCAGTACTTC
CDR3 protein: CASSLPPAGLGAETQYF

V gene: TRBV6-1
D gene: .
clone size: once
J gene: TRBJ2-6
CDR3 DNA: TGTGCCAGCAGGAGGACAGTCTCTGGGGCCAACGTCCTGACTTTC
CDR3 protein: CASRRTVSGANVLTF

V gene: TRBV20-1
D gene: .
clone size: few
J gene: TRBJ1-5
CDR3 DNA: TGCAGTGCCCTTCTGGGCGGCAATCAGCCCCAGCATTTT
CDR3 protein: CSALLGGNQPQHF

V gene: TRBV29-1
D gene: .
clone size: .
J gene: TRBJ1-2
CDR3 DNA: TGCAGCGTTGTTCTTTCAGGGACCGTCTATGGCTACACCTTC
CDR3 protein: CSVVLSGTVYGYTF

V gene: TRBV27
D gene: .
clone size: .
J gene: TRBJ2-3
CDR3 DNA: TGTGCCAGCAGCCCAGACCAGGGGTGGGGGAAAGATACGCAGTATTTT
CDR3 protein: CASSPDQGWGKDTQYF

V gene: TRBV7-2
D gene: TRBD1
clone size: few
J gene: TRBJ2-1
CDR3 DNA: TGTGCCAGCAGCTTAGCGATGTCGCCTCAGGGGGTCTGGTACAATGAGCAGTTCTTC
CDR3 protein: CASSLAMSPQGVWYNEQFF

V gene: TRBV20-1
D gene: .
clone size: few
J gene: TRBJ1-1
CDR3 DNA: TGCAGTGCTAGACGGGACACCGGGGGCACTGAAGCTTTCTTT
CDR3 protein: CSARRDTGGTEAFF

V gene: TRBV4-1
D gene: TRBD1
clone size: .
J gene: TRBJ2-2
CDR3 DNA: TGCGCCAGCAGCCAAGAGGGACAGCGAAACACCGGGGAGCTGTTTTTT
CDR3 protein: CASSQEGQRNTGELFF

V gene: TRBV29-1
D gene: .
clone size: .
J gene: TRBJ2-5
CDR3 DNA: TGCAGCGTGGAAGAGGAGACCCAGTACTTC
CDR3 protein: CSVEEETQYF

V gene: TRBV12-3/TRBV12-4
D gene: .
clone size: few
J gene: TRBJ2-1
CDR3 DNA: TGTGCCAGCAGTTCCCAGACGTATACAGGGTCCAATGAGCAGTTCTTC
CDR3 protein: CASSSQTYTGSNEQFF

V gene: TRBV6-1
D gene: .
clone size: few
J gene: TRBJ2-7
CDR3 DNA: TGTGCCAGCATCCACGGAGGCAGGCCCAACGAGCAGTACTTC
CDR3 protein: CASIHGGRPNEQYF

V gene: TRBV27
D gene: TRBD1
clone size: few
J gene: TRBJ2-1
CDR3 DNA: TGTGCCAGCAGGACCGGGACAGGGAATGAGCAGTTCTTC
CDR3 protein: CASRTGTGNEQFF

V gene: TRBV15
D gene: TRBD1
clone size: once
J gene: TRBJ2-7
CDR3 DNA: TGTGCCACCGCGGACAGGGGAAACTACGAGCAGTACTTC
CDR3 protein: CATADRGNYEQYF

V gene: TRBV15
D gene: .
clone size: .
J gene: TRBJ1-6
CDR3 DNA: TGTGCCACCAGCAGAGCACTCAGGGGAAAGGAGTCACCCCTCCACTTT
CDR3 protein: CATSRALRGKESPLHF

V gene: TRBV19
D gene: TRBD1
clone size: .
J gene: TRBJ1-2
CDR3 DNA: TGTGCCAGTACCGACAGGGTCCATGGCTACACCTTC
CDR3 protein: CASTDRVHGYTF

V gene: TRBV21-1
D gene: .
clone size: few
J gene: TRBJ2-1
CDR3 DNA: TGTGCCAGCAGCAAAGGTGCGGAGGGTAGCTCACCCCATGAGCAGTTCTTC
CDR3 protein: CASSKGAEGSSPHEQFF

V gene: TRBV4-3
D gene: TRBD1
clone size: .
J gene: TRBJ2-1
CDR3 DNA: TGCGCCAGCAGCCAAGGCCCCCGGGACAGCCGAAATGAGCAGTTCTTC
CDR3 protein: CASSQGPRDSRNEQFF

V gene: TRBV3-1
D gene: .
clone size: many
J gene: TRBJ2-3
CDR3 DNA: TGTGCCAGCAGCCAAGAAACACGCACAGATACGCAGTATTTT
CDR3 protein: CASSQETRTDTQYF

V gene: TRBV6-2/TRBV6-3
D gene: .
clone size: few
J gene: TRBJ1-4
CDR3 DNA: TGTGCCAGCAGTTACACCTACGGTCCCGTCCGTGAAAAACTGTTTTTT
CDR3 protein: CASSYTYGPVREKLFF

V gene: TRBV11-2
D gene: TRBD2
clone size: .
J gene: TRBJ2-6
CDR3 DNA: TGTGCCAGCAGCTTATATTCCGGGGGGGCCACTGGGGCCAACGTCCTGACTTTC
CDR3 protein: CASSLYSGGATGANVLTF

V gene: TRBV20-1
D gene: TRBD1
clone size: few
J gene: TRBJ1-2
CDR3 DNA: TGCAGTGCTAGAAAGGGAGTGGGACAGGGCCCTAGGGGCTACACCTTC
CDR3 protein: CSARKGVGQGPRGYTF

V gene: TRBV5-1
D gene: .
clone size: .
J gene: TRBJ1-1
CDR3 DNA: TGCGCCAGCATGGAGGGCCCCTCGAACACTGAAGCTTTCTTT
CDR3 protein: CASMEGPSNTEAFF

V gene: TRBV20-1
D gene: .
clone size: .
J gene: TRBJ1-4
CDR3 DNA: TGCAGTGCTAGACGCGACCCTAATGAAAAACTGTTTTTT
CDR3 protein: CSARRDPNEKLFF

V gene: TRBV6-5
D gene: TRBD2
clone size: .
J gene: TRBJ2-3
CDR3 DNA: TGTGCCAGCAGTTACAGCCCGGGGGGACGCACAGATACGCAGTATTTT
CDR3 protein: CASSYSPGGRTDTQYF

V gene: TRBV6-1
D gene: .
clone size: .
J gene: TRBJ2-2
CDR3 DNA: TGTGCCAGCAGTGAAATCGGAGCGAACACCGGGGAGCTGTTTTTT
CDR3 protein: CASSEIGANTGELFF

V gene: TRBV4-1
D gene: .
clone size: once
J gene: TRBJ2-7
CDR3 DNA: TGCGCCAGCAGCCGAGAACCTGACAGTCACCCCTACGAGCAGTACTTC
CDR3 protein: CASSREPDSHPYEQYF

V gene: TRBV7-2
D gene: TRBD1
clone size: .
J gene: TRBJ2-7
CDR3 DNA: TGTGCCAGCAGCCACGGGACAGGTCCGTTGTACTTC
CDR3 protein: CASSHGTGPLYF

V gene: TRBV12-5
D gene: .
clone size: .
J gene: TRBJ2-7
CDR3 DNA: TGTGCTAGTGCACCCGGGGGGCTCTCCTCCTACGAGCAGTACTTC
CDR3 protein: CASAPGGLSSYEQYF

V gene: TRBV11-2
D gene: TRBD1
clone size: .
J gene: TRBJ1-1
CDR3 DNA: TGTGCCAGCAGCTCCCTCAGGGGGGAGATGAACACTGAAGCTTTCTTT
CDR3 protein: CASSSLRGEMNTEAFF

V gene: TRBV6-5
D gene: .
clone size: few
J gene: TRBJ1-2
CDR3 DNA: TGTGCCAGCAGAAGAGGGTATGGCTACACCTTC
CDR3 protein: CASRRGYGYTF

V gene: TRBV5-6
D gene: .
clone size: .
J gene: TRBJ2-2
CDR3 DNA: TGTGCCAGCAGCTTCGGCGCGAACACCGGGGAGCTGTTTTTT
CDR3 protein: CASSFGANTGELFF

V gene: TRBV4-1
D gene: .
clone size: .
J gene: TRBJ2-1
CDR3 DNA: TGCGCCAGCAGCCAAGATCCCCAGAGTATCCGCCCCGGAGGGGAGCAGTTCTTC
CDR3 protein: CASSQDPQSIRPGGEQFF

V gene: TRBV20-1
D gene: .
clone size: .
J gene: TRBJ2-1
CDR3 DNA: TGCAGTGCTAGAGATTTAGGCATGACCTCCTACAATGAGCAGTTCTTC
CDR3 protein: CSARDLGMTSYNEQFF

V gene: TRBV20-1
D gene: TRBD2
clone size: .
J gene: TRBJ2-3
CDR3 DNA: TGCAGTGTCCCCACTTGGCTAGCGGCAAGCACAGATACGCAGTATTTT
CDR3 protein: CSVPTWLAASTDTQYF

V gene: TRBV5-1
D gene: TRBD1
clone size: .
J gene: TRBJ1-4
CDR3 DNA: TGCGCCAGCAGCTTTGACAGGGCGACTAATGAAAAACTGTTTTTT
CDR3 protein: CASSFDRATNEKLFF

V gene: TRBV24-1
D gene: .
clone size: .
J gene: TRBJ2-3
CDR3 DNA: TGTGCCACCAGGGGACGTTTCCCAGATACGCAGTATTTT
CDR3 protein: CATRGRFPDTQYF